Listed below are T cell receptor beta chains from one sample, sequenced in a study of early T cells in non-severe SARS-CoV-2 infection. TCRdb fed the 5' RACE reads into MiXCR, producing one record per CDR3 protein. The sample includes more than 65,000 distinct CDR3 sequences, roughly 13% of them seen just once. Sample: whole blood. These receptors were obtained from an adult who was a healthcare worker with PCR-confirmed SARS-CoV-2 infection or an uninfected control (not recorded which). The CDR3 runs from the conserved cysteine through the conserved F or W. A D gene is named only where the DNA matches it firmly. Clone size, where shown, is once, few, many, or a class for clones that have expanded.

j_gene	d_gene	abundance	v_gene	CDR3aa	CDR3nt
TRBJ2-7	TRBD2	.	TRBV6-1	CASSSGGFSYEQYF	TGTGCCAGCAGTTCGGGGGGGTTCTCCTACGAGCAGTACTTC
TRBJ1-5	TRBD1	few	TRBV6-5	CASSYRSRGTGGHNQPQHF	TGTGCCAGCAGTTACCGGAGTCGCGGGACAGGGGGTCACAATCAGCCCCAGCATTTT
TRBJ1-2	.	many	TRBV6-6	CASSWGGADGYTF	TGTGCCAGCAGCTGGGGGGGGGCCGATGGCTACACCTTC
TRBJ2-1	TRBD2	.	TRBV11-2	CASSSGTSAYNEQFF	TGTGCCAGCAGCTCCGGGACTAGCGCGTACAATGAGCAGTTCTTC
TRBJ2-1	TRBD2	many	TRBV24-1	CATSGAGAYNEQFF	TGTGCCACCAGTGGAGCGGGGGCCTACAATGAGCAGTTCTTC
TRBJ1-1	TRBD1	many	TRBV5-1	CASSTWTGAMNTEAFF	TGCGCCAGCAGCACTTGGACAGGGGCAATGAACACTGAAGCTTTCTTT
TRBJ2-3	.	.	TRBV10-3	CAISGGADTQYF	TGTGCCATCAGTGGCGGGGCCGATACGCAGTATTTT
TRBJ1-5	.	many	TRBV12-3/TRBV12-4	CASRGDRAQHF	TGTGCCAGCAGGGGCGACCGGGCCCAGCATTTT
TRBJ2-7	TRBD1	many	TRBV7-3	CASRPGQGAYEQYF	TGTGCCAGCAGGCCGGGACAGGGGGCTTACGAGCAGTACTTC
TRBJ2-4	.	.	TRBV5-1	CASSLGTTAKNIQYF	TGCGCCAGCAGCTTGGGGACTACAGCCAAAAACATTCAGTACTTC
TRBJ2-1	.	many	TRBV10-3	CANRTKHNEQFF	TGTGCCAACAGGACTAAACACAATGAGCAGTTCTTC
TRBJ1-6	.	.	TRBV5-4	CASSSRGNSPLHF	TGTGCCAGCAGCTCGAGAGGAAATTCACCCCTCCACTTT
TRBJ2-7	.	many	TRBV7-9	CASSLADRVQYF	TGTGCCAGCAGCTTAGCGGATAGGGTGCAGTACTTC
TRBJ1-6	.	many	TRBV3-1	CASSYAEGGVSYNSPLHF	TGTGCCAGCAGCTATGCTGAAGGGGGGGTGTCCTATAATTCACCCCTCCACTTT
TRBJ2-3	TRBD1	few	TRBV5-1	CASSMTGENTDTQYF	TGCGCCAGCAGCATGACAGGGGAGAACACAGATACGCAGTATTTT
TRBJ2-1	TRBD2	few	TRBV6-2/TRBV6-3	CASSYSNAGGGGRRNEQFF	TGTGCCAGCAGTTACTCGAATGCGGGGGGTGGCGGGAGGAGAAATGAGCAGTTCTTC
TRBJ1-1	.	many	TRBV29-1	CSAVGQFNTEAFF	TGCAGCGCTGTGGGACAATTCAACACTGAAGCTTTCTTT
TRBJ1-2	.	.	TRBV3-1	CASSQEGLLAHGYTF	TGTGCCAGCAGCCAAGAGGGTCTACTCGCCCATGGCTACACCTTC
TRBJ1-2	.	many	TRBV7-2	CASSPEGGYGYTF	TGTGCCAGCAGCCCGGAGGGGGGCTATGGCTACACCTTC
TRBJ2-5	TRBD2	many	TRBV24-1	CATSGTSGTETQYF	TGTGCCACCAGCGGGACTAGCGGGACAGAGACCCAGTACTTC
TRBJ2-3	.	.	TRBV7-2	CASSLAAGFSTDTQYF	TGTGCCAGCAGCTTAGCTGCGGGATTTAGCACAGATACGCAGTATTTT
TRBJ2-1	TRBD2	many	TRBV7-3	CASSLMNAGGNEQFF	TGTGCCAGCAGCTTAATGAACGCGGGGGGCAATGAGCAGTTCTTC
TRBJ2-2	.	few	TRBV2	CASNAQGLRNTGELFF	TGTGCCAGTAATGCCCAGGGCCTAAGGAACACCGGGGAGCTGTTTTTT
TRBJ2-1	.	.	TRBV10-3	CAISESQVGEQFF	TGTGCCATCAGTGAGTCTCAGGTGGGCGAGCAGTTCTTC
TRBJ1-1	.	.	TRBV29-1	CSVPGSWEAFF	TGCAGCGTGCCGGGTTCCTGGGAAGCTTTCTTT
TRBJ1-2	TRBD1	many	TRBV18	CASSPRTGVFDGYTF	TGTGCCAGCTCACCACGGACAGGGGTTTTCGATGGCTACACCTTC
TRBJ2-3	.	many	TRBV6-6	CASSYAEWTDTQYF	TGTGCCAGCAGTTACGCGGAGTGGACAGATACGCAGTATTTT
TRBJ1-1	TRBD1	.	TRBV29-1	CSVGQGRAEAFF	TGCAGCGTTGGACAGGGGAGGGCTGAAGCTTTCTTT
TRBJ2-1	TRBD2	many	TRBV12-3/TRBV12-4	CASSLGRRRGGNEQFF	TGTGCCAGCAGTTTGGGCCGGAGAAGGGGAGGGAATGAGCAGTTCTTC
TRBJ2-2	.	many	TRBV11-3	CASSSSPIAGELFF	TGTGCCAGCAGCTCCTCCCCCATCGCCGGGGAGCTGTTTTTT
TRBJ1-1	.	many	TRBV9	CASSVGPGNTEAFF	TGTGCCAGCAGCGTCGGACCGGGAAACACTGAAGCTTTCTTT
TRBJ1-2	.	few	TRBV30	CAWTPQGNYGYTF	TGTGCCTGGACTCCTCAGGGGAACTATGGCTACACCTTC
TRBJ2-1	.	.	TRBV11-1	CASSFSSEQFF	TGTGCCAGCAGCTTCTCGTCTGAGCAGTTCTTC
TRBJ2-4	TRBD1	many	TRBV7-8	CASSRDRVQGIQYF	TGTGCCAGCAGCCGGGACAGGGTCCAAGGAATTCAGTACTTC
TRBJ2-2	.	many	TRBV10-2	CASSESGPNTGELFF	TGCGCCAGCAGTGAGTCTGGACCGAACACCGGGGAGCTGTTTTTT
TRBJ2-2	.	few	TRBV10-3	CAISEQANTGELFF	TGTGCCATCAGTGAACAGGCGAACACCGGGGAGCTGTTTTTT
TRBJ1-5	.	few	TRBV7-3	CASFKYSNQPQHF	TGTGCCAGCTTTAAGTATAGCAATCAGCCCCAGCATTTT
TRBJ2-1	.	many	TRBV12-5	CASGLGLQFYNEQFF	TGTGCTAGTGGTTTGGGACTACAGTTTTACAATGAGCAGTTCTTC
TRBJ2-7	TRBD2	many	TRBV5-1	CASSSTSGSMYF	TGCGCCAGCAGCTCGACTAGCGGGAGTATGTACTTC
TRBJ1-1	.	many	TRBV7-8	CASLGRGSPQNTEAFF	TGTGCCAGCTTAGGGCGGGGGTCACCTCAGAACACTGAAGCTTTCTTT
TRBJ2-6	.	many	TRBV7-9	CASSLMYRVSASGANVLTF	TGTGCCAGCAGCTTAATGTATCGGGTCTCAGCCTCTGGGGCCAACGTCCTGACTTTC
TRBJ1-5	.	many	TRBV6-5	CASSSGKGNQPQHF	TGTGCCAGCAGTTCAGGGAAGGGGAATCAGCCCCAGCATTTT
TRBJ2-3	.	many	TRBV5-4	CASSFDTDTQYF	TGTGCCAGCAGCTTTGACACAGATACGCAGTATTTT
TRBJ2-7	.	few	TRBV5-4	CASSSGRPPYEQYF	TGTGCCAGCAGCAGCGGACGCCCGCCCTACGAGCAGTACTTC
TRBJ2-7	TRBD2	few	TRBV6-5	CASSSQAGLAASYEQYF	TGTGCCAGCAGTTCCCAAGCCGGACTAGCGGCATCCTACGAGCAGTACTTC
TRBJ2-5	TRBD2	few	TRBV28	CASRTSGRETQYF	TGTGCCAGTAGGACTAGCGGGAGGGAGACCCAGTACTTC
TRBJ2-3	.	.	TRBV19	CASSIETRRYF	TGTGCCAGTAGTATTGAGACAAGACGGTATTTT
TRBJ1-2	TRBD1	.	TRBV29-1	CSVGPGQGYGYTF	TGCAGCGTTGGACCGGGACAGGGGTATGGCTACACCTTC
TRBJ2-1	TRBD2	few	TRBV29-1	CSVRPGLATNEQFF	TGCAGCGTGCGACCGGGACTAGCAACCAATGAGCAGTTCTTC
TRBJ1-1	.	few	TRBV15	CATSRARGTEAFF	TGTGCCACCAGCAGAGCGAGGGGAACTGAAGCTTTCTTT
TRBJ2-7	TRBD1	.	TRBV5-1	CASSAQGANEQYF	TGCGCCAGCAGCGCCCAGGGGGCGAACGAGCAGTACTTC
TRBJ1-1	.	many	TRBV5-1	CASSLAYRVTEAFF	TGCGCCAGCAGCTTGGCTTACAGGGTCACTGAAGCTTTCTTT
TRBJ2-6	TRBD2	many	TRBV4-2	CASSHEAGSSGANVLTF	TGTGCCAGCAGCCATGAAGCGGGAAGCTCTGGGGCCAACGTCCTGACTTTC